This T cell receptor (beta chain) was retrieved from a study of shared clonotypes between healthy human individuals. This clone was seen a few times. Antigen specificity is unknown. This CDR3 is 15 amino acids long. The germline gives CDR1 MNHEY, CDR2 SMNVEV (reference sequence). The ends lost 6 bases at V and 1 base at J; junction bases unmatched: 4. Replicate PCRs run on sorted subsets employed 200 ng DNA, approximately 30,000 T cell genomes. TCRdb's table, derived via immunoSEQ multiplex PCR, lists solely in-frame clones and lacks some. The profile covers millions of clones, with around 93% appearing a single time and 1.5% to 2% taken by the ten largest. CD45RO-negative cells were positively selected for CCR7, leaving out terminally differentiated effector memory CD45RA+ cells. Participating donors were healthy, HIV-negative adults free of recent acute infections or vaccinations. Study outcomes and limitations: Among four donors, approximately 5% of naive CD4 clonotypes were found in common. Sequencing depth was expected to affect clonotype sharing among donors.

The material sequenced was naive CD8+ T cells from PBMCs. This chain uses TRBV27 with TRBJ2-2; 8 positions match TRBD2. This sequence was found in a man between 18 and 29 years old in good health. Some clones in this sample may be carry-over from other donors' samples. CDR3 bases: TGTGCCAGCAGACCGACTAGCGTGAACACCGGGGAGCTGTTTTTT. Its protein is CASRPTSVNTGELFF.